The 15 T cell receptor beta chains presented below share a single source sample, sequenced in a study of blood T cell repertoires in COVID-19. Sequencing was performed with immunoSEQ multiplex PCR; in TCRdb, only in-frame clones are kept and a portion is missing. Of 40,000 to 45,000 clones listed, roughly 88% are singletons. Material for sequencing was peripheral blood. Receptors originate from a man aged 55 to 70 with active COVID-19.

The V and J genes are TRBV25-1 and TRBJ2-2, with a possible D match to TRBD2 (6 bases). The V gene's germline CDR1 is MGHDK and CDR2 SYGVNS. The CDR3 is made up of 15 amino acids. Deletions cut 3 bases from V and 5 bases from J, with 13 bases between. CDR3 amino acids: CASSETRKSTGELFF. CDR3 sequence (DNA): TGTGCCAGCAGTGAGACTAGAAAGTCAACCGGGGAGCTGTTTTTT. Full variable domain (missing parts from reference TRBV25-1 and TRBJ2-2): EADIYQTPRYLVIGTGKKITLECSQTMGHDKMYWYQQDPGMELHLIHYSYGVNSTEKGDLSSESTVSRIRTEHFPLTLESARPSHTSQYLCASSETRKSTGELFFGEGSRLTVL.

This chain links TRBV7-6 with TRBJ2-5; 9 bases line up with TRBD2. The V gene's germline CDR1 is SGHVS and CDR2 FNYEAQ. The CDR3 extends over 15 amino acids. The ends lost 1 base at V and 4 bases at J; junction bases unmatched: 4. The CDR3 is CASSLVAGGGETQYF. The CDR3 nucleotides are TGTGCCAGCAGCTTAGTGGCGGGAGGGGGAGAGACCCAGTACTTC. The whole variable domain, filled in from reference TRBV7-6 and TRBJ2-5, reads GAGVSQSPRYKVTKRGQDVALRCDPISGHVSLYWYRQALGQGPEFLTYFNYEAQQDKSGLPNDRFSAERPEGSISTLTIQRTEQRDSAMYRCASSLVAGGGETQYFGPGTRLLVL.

The rearrangement joins TRBV7-9 to TRBJ2-3, with 8 bases fitting TRBD1. This CDR3 has 15 residues. Germline CDR1 reads SEHNR; CDR2 reads FQNEAQ (reference sequence). V shed 5 bases and J 2 bases; nucleotides not matched to a gene: 6. CDR3 residues: CASSQMDRATDTQYF. The DNA of the CDR3 is TGTGCCAGCAGCCAAATGGACAGGGCCACAGATACGCAGTATTTT.

V gene TRBV11-2 combines with J gene TRBJ2-7, with D perhaps TRBD2 (6 bases). V gave up 0 bases and J gave up 4 bases, with 16 bases separating them. This CDR3 has 16 residues. Germline assignment: CDR1 SGHAT and CDR2 FQNNGV. CDR3 sequence (DNA): TGTGCCAGCAGCTTAGATCTTACTAGCAGCTATTACGAGCAGTACTTC. Translated, it gives CASSLDLTSSYYEQYF.

The chain is built from TRBV5-5 and TRBJ2-5; 8 bases match TRBD1. The ends lost 0 bases at V and 4 bases at J; junction bases unmatched: 5. Germline V lookup: CDR1 SGHKS, CDR2 YYEKEE (reference sequence). This CDR3 region has 15 residues. DNA of the CDR3: TGTGCCAGCAGCTTGGTACAGGGGGAAGGAGAGACCCAGTACTTC. Protein: CASSLVQGEGETQYF.

The chain's CDR3 is CASRPETLGEQYF. The CDR3 bases are TGTGCCAGCAGGCCTGAGACCCTAGGAGAGCAGTACTTC. V and J are TRBV2 and TRBJ2-7; no clear D. The CDR3 loop spans 13 amino acids. CDR1 is SNHLY and CDR2 is FYNNEI in the germline V gene. Between the trimmed V and J ends, which lost 6 bases and 7 bases, there was a span of 16 bases.

The chain combines TRBV5-1 with TRBJ2-3; 7 nucleotides match TRBD2. The CDR3 is 15 amino acids. V lost 4 bases to trimming and J lost 3 bases; unmatched junction nucleotides: 8. Per the germline V gene, CDR1 is SGHRS and CDR2 is YFSETQ. DNA of the CDR3: TGCGCCAGCAGCCCGGACGGGAGGCAGACAGATACGCAGTATTTT. This sequence encodes CASSPDGRQTDTQYF.

This clone was counted a single time. The J gene is TRBJ2-2, the V gene TRBV5-1; D gene uncertain. Germline CDR1 reads SGHRS; CDR2 reads YFSETQ. Trimming removed 0 bases at V and 2 bases at J, with 5 bases between. The CDR3 has 14 residues. CDR3 loop: CASSLVGNTGELFF. The DNA of the CDR3 is TGCGCCAGCAGCTTGGTGGGCAACACCGGGGAGCTGTTTTTT.

This rearrangement joins TRBV10-3 to TRBJ2-5, with 9 bases aligning to TRBD2. Germline trimming cut 6 bases from V and 4 bases from J; bases unmatched to any gene: 3. CDR1 ENHRY and CDR2 SYGVKD come from the germline V gene. This CDR3 spans 13 amino acids. CDR3 nucleotides: TGTGCCATCAGGGTGACTAGCGGAGAGACCCAGTACTTC. Translated: CAIRVTSGETQYF.

V and J are TRBV9 and TRBJ2-5; D perhaps matches TRBD2 (5 bases). CDR1 and CDR2 (germline): SGDLS, YYNGEE. The CDR3 is 15 amino acids. V was cut by 0 bases and J by 5 bases, with 14 bases left in between. The DNA for the CDR3 is TGTGCCAGCAGCGTAGATCCCACTAGTCCCGAGACCCAGTACTTC. Its protein is CASSVDPTSPETQYF.

CDR3 region: CASSPSDRGHTEAFF. The CDR3 DNA reads TGTGCCAGCAGTCCCTCGGACAGGGGGCACACTGAAGCTTTCTTT. This chain uses TRBV7-2 with TRBJ1-1; 11 bases fit TRBD1. The CDR3 spans 15 residues. From germline, CDR1 is SGHTA and CDR2 FQGNSA. V lost 6 bases, J lost 3 bases, and 6 bases stayed unmatched.

This chain connects TRBV18 to TRBJ2-2, with D unclear. The germline V gene encodes CDR1 KGHSH and CDR2 LQKENI. Deletions cut 0 bases from V and 1 base from J, with 6 bases between. The CDR3 has 15 amino acids. CDR3 in amino acids: CASSPPTRNTGELFF. The CDR3 DNA follows: TGTGCCAGCTCACCACCGACACGGAACACCGGGGAGCTGTTTTTT.

This clone was seen only a few times. The identical CDR3 is also encoded by other nucleotide sequences in the sample. The gene calls are TRBV5-6 and TRBJ2-1, with 8 bases identical to TRBD2. V lost 1 base and J lost 4; bases outside the gene matches: 1. The CDR3 length is 14 residues. The germline V gene encodes CDR1 SGHDT and CDR2 YYEEEE. Here the CDR3 reads CASSLTSGYNEQFF. The CDR3 DNA follows: TGTGCCAGCAGCTTGACTAGCGGTTACAATGAGCAGTTCTTC.

The chain uses TRBV6-5 and TRBJ2-1; the match to TRBD2 covers 8 bases. The CDR3 has 16 amino acids. CDR1 and CDR2 (germline): MNHEY, SVGAGI. The ends lost 0 bases at V and 9 bases at J; junction bases unmatched: 10. The CDR3 DNA is TGTGCCAGCAGTTACTCGGCGGGAGGCTCCTTCCCTGAGCAGTTCTTC. This translates into CASSYSAGGSFPEQFF.

This sequence joins TRBV19 and TRBJ2-1, with 10 bases lining up with TRBD1. The V and J ends lost 9 bases and 7 bases, in that order; junction bases with no gene match: 6. The V gene's germline CDR1 is LNHDA and CDR2 SQIVND (reference sequence). The CDR3 extends over 13 amino acids. The CDR3 loop reads CASRTGGVNEQFF. The CDR3 nucleotides read TGTGCCAGCCGGACAGGGGGTGTAAATGAGCAGTTCTTC.